This T cell receptor beta chain is from a study of T-cell reconstitution after alpha-beta-depleted transplantation in children. Broader study findings: Reportedly, only several hundred clones from non-depleted graft cells drove alpha-beta T-cell counts at about two months.

The germline V gene encodes CDR1 SGHAT and CDR2 FQNNGV. The V end was cut by 3 bases, the J end by 2 bases, with 15 bases between. The CDR3 loop spans 16 amino acids. This clonotype was observed a few times. Its antigen is unknown. For TCRbeta, the library was prepared with unique molecular identifiers. Each CDR3 protein is one row after TCRdb ran MiXCR on the PCR reads. The data contain a few hundred thousand distinct CDR3 sequences, about 24% of them seen just once; the ten biggest clones take up roughly 5%. Source: PBMCs, mostly from graft donor cells, taken 360 days after TCRalphabeta/CD19-depleted stem cell transplant. This chain links TRBV11-2 with TRBJ2-3, with D uncertain. This receptor was identified in a female patient aged 2-9 years who had a stem cell transplant for congenital amegakaryocytic thrombocytopenia, so the T cells may come from the graft donor. The CDR3 coding sequence is TGTGCCAGCAGCTTTGATGGCACCTTCAACACAGATACGCAGTATTTT. Translating it yields CASSFDGTFNTDTQYF.